What follows are 10 T cell receptor beta chains derived from one specimen sequenced in a study of STAT5B mutations in CD4+ large granular lymphocyte leukemia. The data were produced by immunoSEQ multiplex PCR, yet TCRdb's version contains in-frame clones alone and is incomplete. The top ten hold approximately 0.69% of the sample, which has about 24,000 clones, 72% seen once. The specimen was CD4+ T cells from blood buffy coats. Receptor source: a human donor in good health.

This chain links TRBV7-2 with TRBJ2-1, with D hard to call. This CDR3 is 13 amino acids long. Trimming took off 3 bases at V and 7 bases at J, with 10 bases between the two ends. Germline CDR1 SGHTA, CDR2 FQGNSA. The CDR3 loop is CASSLIFGNEQFF. For the CDR3, the DNA is TGTGCCAGCAGCTTGATCTTCGGGAATGAGCAGTTCTTC.

The chain links TRBV7-9 to TRBJ1-3, with no clear D. V lost 5 bases, J lost 0 bases, and 17 bases lay in between. From germline, CDR1 is SEHNR and CDR2 FQNEAQ (reference sequence). CDR3 length equals 17 residues. This CDR3 is CASSRDQRVSSGNTIYF. Written as DNA, the CDR3 is TGTGCCAGCAGCCGAGATCAGCGCGTTAGCTCTGGAAACACCATATATTTT.

This clone came up once. The CDR3 DNA reads TGTGCCAGCTCATCTCGACAGGGGGACACTTCTGAAGCTTTCTTT. Encoded protein: CASSSRQGDTSEAFF. This chain connects TRBV18 to TRBJ1-1, with TRBD1 matching 9 bases. With 5 bases clipped from V and 6 bases from J, the junction kept 10 bases outside the gene matches. The CDR3 loop spans 15 amino acids. In germline, CDR1 is KGHSH, CDR2 LQKENI.

The chain combines TRBV5-4 with TRBJ2-1; no definite D call. Trimming left V 0 bases short and J 4 bases short, with 11 bases between. The CDR3 totals 15 residues. Germline-derived CDR1 and CDR2 are SGHNT and YYREEE (reference sequence). CDR3 coding DNA: TGTGCCAGCAGCTTGGAGCTAGAACCTTACAATGAGCAGTTCTTC. It encodes CASSLELEPYNEQFF.

The genes are TRBV10-3 and TRBJ2-6; D is possibly TRBD1 (5 bases). The CDR3 is 16 residues long. Germline values: CDR1 ENHRY, CDR2 SYGVKD. V lost 3 bases and J 4 bases, leaving 13 bases between the germline ends. The CDR3: CAISDPGLSGANVLTF. The CDR3 region has the DNA TGTGCCATCAGTGACCCAGGGTTATCCGGGGCCAACGTCCTGACTTTC.

The rearrangement joins TRBV29-1 to TRBJ2-1, with D perhaps matching TRBD1 (6 bases). The CDR3 is 14 amino acids. Per germline, CDR1 SQVTM and CDR2 ANQGSEA. V was shortened by 2 bases and J by 4 bases, with 12 bases between the two germline ends. CDR3 in DNA: TGCAGCGTTGAAAACCGGGACAAGTACAATGAGCAGTTCTTC. This gives the protein CSVENRDKYNEQFF.

This chain connects TRBV18 to TRBJ1-1, with 7 positions matching TRBD1. Germline V gene data show CDR1 as KGHSH and CDR2 as LQKENI. The J segment lost 5 bases and the V segment lost 4 bases, leaving 13 bases of the junction unmatched. The CDR3 is 16 amino acids. CDR3 in DNA: TGTGCCAGCTCACTCCAAGGGGGCAGAGTGGTGACTGAAGCTTTCTTT. It codes for CASSLQGGRVVTEAFF.

This chain joins TRBV4-3 and TRBJ2-2; D ambiguous. V lost 1 base and J lost 3, with 9 bases in between. The length of the CDR3 is 15 residues. CDR1 and CDR2 (germline): LGHNA, YSLEER. For the CDR3, the DNA is TGCGCCAGCAGCCAAGGGCAAGTTTACACCGGGGAGCTGTTTTTT. This sequence encodes CASSQGQVYTGELFF.

The V call is TRBV29-1, the J call TRBJ1-5, with D unresolved. The CDR3 is 13 residues long. Deletions cut 4 bases from V and 4 bases from J, with 11 bases between. CDR1 SQVTM and CDR2 ANQGSEA come from the germline V gene. CDR3 in DNA: TGCAGCGTTGCTCCAGAGGCGAATCAGCCCCAGCATTTT. As protein: CSVAPEANQPQHF.

This rearrangement joins TRBV7-9 to TRBJ1-1, with D possibly matching TRBD1 (6 bases). Per the germline V gene, CDR1 is SEHNR and CDR2 is FQNEAQ (reference sequence). Trimming took 2 bases from V and 9 from J, leaving 16 bases between them. There are 14 residues in the CDR3. CDR3 sequence reads: CASSLSQVGGKAFF. CDR3 coding DNA: TGTGCCAGCAGCTTATCTCAGGTGGGGGGCAAAGCTTTCTTT.